This T cell receptor (beta chain) was sequenced for a study of blood T cell repertoires in COVID-19. V was clipped by 4 bases and J by 1 base, with 14 bases between them. Germline V lookup: CDR1 SGHRS, CDR2 YFSETQ. The CDR3 spans 15 residues. Sequencing was performed with immunoSEQ multiplex PCR; in TCRdb, only in-frame clones are kept and a portion is missing. In the table there are over 600,000 clones, about nine tenths of which are singletons. Sequencing used peripheral blood. The chain combines TRBV5-1 with TRBJ1-1, with D possibly TRBD1 on 6 matching bases. The sequence came from a woman between 18 and 30 years old with acute or convalescent COVID-19. CDR3 DNA: TGCGCCAGCAGCGGACCCGGGACAAAGAACACTGAAGCTTTCTTT. Amino acid sequence: CASSGPGTKNTEAFF.